This T cell receptor (beta chain) was captured in a study of vaccination and CD4 T cells after COVID-19 (dated by TCRdb to between 2021 and 2023). Looking at the study overall: The convalescent cohort comprised six males and four females, including two Hispanic individuals, seven Caucasians, two Asians and one multiracial person. Control cultures received a CEFX viral epitope pool as the positive control, an HIV-1 Nef peptide pool as the negative control, or no peptide. The spike-specific CD4+ TCR repertoire was compared before and after mRNA vaccination in approximately 9 COVID-19 convalescent patients and a few infection-naive healthy vaccine recipients. Post-COVID blood samples were collected from convalescent patients a median of roughly 100 days after diagnosis, with a range of about 30 to 161 days. Post-vaccine blood samples were collected a median of around 70 days after the second vaccine dose, ranging from roughly 13 to 250 days. Participants received two doses of either the Pfizer-BioNTech BNT162b2 vaccine (n=8) or the Moderna mRNA-1273 vaccine (n=2). For stimulating the cultures, overlapping spike peptide pools were used, derived from SARS-CoV-2 as well as from the common cold coronaviruses HCoV-NL63, HCoV-OC43 and HCoV-229E. Here is what the overall study found, with its caveats: In convalescent patients, nearly all vaccine-specific clones (304 of 307) were found to be mono-reactive for SARS-CoV-2 spike rather than cross-reactive with common cold coronaviruses. The study included relatively few convalescent patients and did not analyze early timepoints after natural infection. Among the post-vaccine SARS-CoV-2-reactive clones in convalescent patients, a median approximately 90% showed up only after vaccination, which suggests vaccine-specific priming. The median number of SARS-CoV-2-reactive clonotypes rose from 20 to 25 after infection to a few dozen after vaccination, but the change was not significant.

Comments on this clonotype: Its antigen is not yet known. The record has no base qualities; no much larger clone is one base away.

V drops 6 bases and J drops 5 bases, leaving 16 bases in between. The CDR3 measures 14 amino acids from cysteine to phenylalanine. Left in the record is the CDR3 DNA by itself, 42 bases read in frame from the first base. CDR1 is given as LNHDA and CDR2 as SQIVND, both from the germline V gene (reference sequence). The library relied on PCR. DNA from cultured CD4+ T cells was subjected to TCR sequencing with the Oncomine TCR Beta short-read assay at the Johns Hopkins FTIC core. The QIAamp micro DNA kit was used to extract genomic DNA from the cultured CD4+ T cells. Oncomine TCR Beta libraries made from cultured CD4+ T cells were pooled using unique dual indexes and sequenced on an Illumina iSeq 100. In the original analysis: Non-productive sequences were removed, and CDR3s that did not start with C, did not end with F or W, or were shorter than 7 amino acids were discarded. Antigen-specific clonotypes were identified using the MANAFEST web application through comparison of peptide-stimulated wells with reference and other culture wells. An FDR below 0.05, an odds ratio above 5, and a productive frequency above 0.1% in at least two of three replicate wells were required for clones to be considered positive. A clonotype was classed as cross-reactive if the clonotype showed significant expansion both in SARS-CoV-2 spike wells and in at least one common cold coronavirus spike condition. Similarity between CDR3 sequences was evaluated in R version 3.6.1 using Levenshtein distances (stringdist) and unrooted phylogenetic trees (ape). TCRdb reprocessed the public reads (quality trimming at Q25 with fastp, clone calling with MiXCR) and kept in-frame beta chains. Each CDR3 protein gets just one entry, which takes the most common genes and DNA from the rows behind it. The V and J calls follow TCRdb's processing rather than the paper's. The sample data list about 20,000 distinct CDR3 sequences, and 80% of these were observed just once. The leading ten clones occupy about 18% of the sample.

The treatment or condition label of this sample denotes: approximately nine-day PBMC culture with coronavirus spike peptide pools or control peptides (ViraFEST assay). The ViraFEST assay was used in the study, in which antigen-specific T cells were expanded with peptide pools and expanded clonotypes were subsequently identified by TCR sequencing. Healthy vaccine recipients had no prior SARS-CoV-2 infection, confirmed by negative nucleocapsid antibody tests before and after vaccination. PBMCs were cultured at approximately 2 million per well in IMDM supplemented with around 5% human AB serum and 8.5 to 10 IU/ml IL-2, with approximately 10 ug/ml peptide pools added. On days 3 and 7, half of the culture medium was replaced with fresh IL-2-containing medium. Once the cells had been in culture for ten to eleven days, the EasySep CD4+ T cell isolation kit was used to isolate CD4+ T cells by negative selection. PBMCs were separated from whole blood using Ficoll-Paque Plus gradient centrifugation and then either used fresh or cryopreserved at -140C. In general, triplicate wells were set up for every culture condition.

The sequence was obtained from a human donor who received a COVID-19 vaccine. The chain is made from TRBV19 and TRBJ1-1; the D gene is perhaps TRBD1, from 6 matching bases. This specimen consisted of CD4+ T cells from blood, cultured in vitro, obtained after SARS-CoV-2 vaccination. The nucleotides read TGTGCCAGTAGATGGGGGCAGGGGAATACTGAAGCTTTCTTT. Its translation is CASRWGQGNTEAFF.